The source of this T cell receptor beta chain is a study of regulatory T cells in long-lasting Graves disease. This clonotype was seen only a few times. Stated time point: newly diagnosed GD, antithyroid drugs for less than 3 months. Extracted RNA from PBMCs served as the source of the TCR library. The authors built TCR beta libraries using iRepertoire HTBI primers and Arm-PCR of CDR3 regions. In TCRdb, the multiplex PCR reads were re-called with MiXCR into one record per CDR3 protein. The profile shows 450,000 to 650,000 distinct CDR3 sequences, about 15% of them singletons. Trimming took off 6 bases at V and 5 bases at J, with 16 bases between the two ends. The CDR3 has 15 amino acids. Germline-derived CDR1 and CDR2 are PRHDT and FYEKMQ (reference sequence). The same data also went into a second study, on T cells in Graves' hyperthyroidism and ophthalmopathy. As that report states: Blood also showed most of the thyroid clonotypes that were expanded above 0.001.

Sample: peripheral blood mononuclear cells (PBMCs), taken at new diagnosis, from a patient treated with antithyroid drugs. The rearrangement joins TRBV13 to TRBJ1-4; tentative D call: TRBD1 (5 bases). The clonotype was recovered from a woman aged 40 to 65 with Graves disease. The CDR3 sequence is CASSVRAEVNEKLFF. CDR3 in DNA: TGTGCCAGCAGTGTCAGGGCAGAGGTAAATGAAAAACTGTTTTTT.